Included here is one T cell receptor beta chain sequence, with context. It lacks a known antigen. Base qualities are missing; no much larger clone stands one base away. For the CD8 naive samples, CD45RO-negative cells were positively selected for CCR7, yielding a CD45RA+CCR7+ population from which TemRA cells were excluded. Healthy HIV-negative adults with no recently reported acute infections or vaccinations were included as donors. Every donor was a Caucasian adult living in Nashville, Tennessee, USA. Blood was collected by leukapheresis, and PBMCs were isolated by Ficoll-Histopaque density gradient centrifugation and then cryopreserved in liquid nitrogen vapor phase. Analytical flow cytometry was used to check the purity and quantity of each magnetically sorted T cell population. Genomic DNA was isolated from every sorted fraction and measured by UV absorbance on a Nanodrop 2000c. The data are from a study of shared clonotypes between healthy human individuals (TCRdb year 2020). In terms of the full investigation: The cohort included three men and a couple of women between 18 and 49 years of age. Per donor, three plates each were used for CD4 naive and CD4 memory, two for CD8 naive, and one for CD8 memory. To estimate repertoire size and how much clonotype sharing occurs between individuals, the study deeply sequenced the blood TCR repertoires of a handful of healthy adults. To increase sequencing depth and limit assay-specific biases, TCR repertoire library preparation and sequencing were carried out by different laboratories using diverse techniques. Leukapheresis yielded between about 0.94 and 8.9 billion PBMCs per donor. Points the paper makes about the study in general: Clonotypes shared by all four sorted-subset donors showed higher generation probabilities than non-shared clonotypes. Based on pairwise subsampling, the degree of clonotype sharing among donors was expected to be affected by sequencing depth. Naive subsets generally had larger estimated clonotype richness than memory subsets. Only blood was sampled, and tissue TCR repertoires likely differ from those in blood. Sharing across four donors was observed for roughly 5% of naive CD4, over 3% of naive CD8, 2% to 2.5% of memory CD4, and roughly 0.4% of memory CD8 clonotypes. The small number of donors limited the genetic and exposure-history diversity represented. Incomplete sequencing was indicated by rarefaction of sorted-subset datasets, despite the large sequencing depth.

TCR CDR3 regions were amplified from genomic DNA by multiplex PCR using the deep immunoSEQ assay. Genomic DNA extracted from each cell subset was distributed evenly over all wells of several immunoSEQ 96-well plates, and each plate served as one replicate. For sorted subsets, each replicate PCR was loaded with 200 to 250 ng genomic DNA, equivalent to 25,000 to 35,000 T cell genomes. The purified libraries were quantified using a Qubit 3.0 fluorometer, sized with a Bioanalyzer 2100, and then quantified again using the KAPA Library Quantification kit. A separate single-read 150-cycle Illumina NextSeq 550 flow cell was used to sequence each immunoSEQ 96-well plate. The study's own analysis went as follows. Because only junctional sequences without quality scores were contained in the immunoSEQ output, filtering matching that applied to full-length reads could not be performed. Sequences were annotated with PyIR, a Python wrapper for IgBLAST v1.9, using IMGT germline references to assign V/J genes and CDR3. Reads were filtered out if the reads had weak V/J assignments (E-value above 1e-6), no CDR3, stop codons, out-of-frame junctions, or ambiguous translated residues. A V3J clonotype was defined by an identical inferred V gene, J gene, and CDR3 amino acid sequence. Percentage overlap between repertoires was calculated by dividing the number of shared unique clonotypes by the size of the smaller repertoire. Repertoire richness was assessed with RTK rarefaction, the Chao1 estimator, and Recon v2.1 estimates of unobserved clonotypes. OLGA was used to compute generation probabilities for all TCRbeta clonotypes that the gDNA method yielded from several donors. TCRdb carries this immuneACCESS record with in-frame sequences only. Its versions omit some clonotypes, under half of them owing to an unresolved V gene in the studies checked, with the rest unexplained. That table supplies the V and J calls and clone size; D and trimming were determined from the DNA. The sample profile shows millions of clones; about 93% of them were found once. Together, the top ten hold 1.5% to 2% of the sample.

CDR1 and CDR2 (ENHRY, SYGVKD) derive from the germline V gene. From its cysteine to its phenylalanine, the CDR3 spans 18 amino acids. Of the read, only the CDR3 DNA is kept; its 54 bases are in frame from base 1. The germline ends are 23 bases apart after V is trimmed by 6 bases and J by 0 bases. The chain links TRBV10-3 with TRBJ2-5, with the D call perhaps TRBD1 or TRBD2, each one matching 5 bases. Material: naive CD8+ T cells from PBMCs. The label giving this sample's cell subset or site can be read as: CD45RA+CCR7+. This TCR was sampled from a man aged 18-30 years in good health. Some clones in this sample may be carry-over from other donors' samples. CDR3 region: CAIRAGATKSGYQETQYF. The bases read TGTGCCATCAGGGCTGGGGCTACAAAGAGCGGTTACCAAGAGACCCAGTACTTC.